This T cell receptor beta chain was identified in a study of neurological immune-mediated disorders. Broader study findings: The greatest TCR clonal expansion appeared in HTLV-1-associated myelopathy and the smallest, falling below healthy controls, in multiple sclerosis. No CDR3 amino acid sequences recurred among expanded clones across subjects, suggesting private repertoires in all groups.

The unsorted libraries were prepared from 2 million PBMCs (stored at -80 C). The sample holds one count of this clonotype. Its antigen is unidentified. J lost 12 bases, V lost 2 bases, and 17 bases had no gene match. Germline CDR1 reads MNHEY; CDR2 reads SMNVEV (reference sequence). CDR3 length: 16 amino acids. Every sequencing run generated in excess of 180 million TCR-beta sequences. These sequences covered 15-18 subjects. MiXCR, run by TCRdb on the 5' RACE reads, gives a single entry per CDR3 protein. The sample records 40,000 to 55,000 distinct CDR3 sequences, about 9.3% being singletons. The TCR comes from a middle-aged woman with HTLV-1-associated myelopathy (HAM/TSP). The source material was PBMCs. J is TRBJ2-3 and V is TRBV27; 7 bases line up with TRBD2. CDR3 bases: TGTGCCAGCAGTTTAATTGCGGGGGATCGCACAGATAAACAGTATTTT. It is translated as CASSLIAGDRTDKQYF.